Shown below are 6 T cell receptor beta chains from a single sample sequenced in a study of blood T cell repertoires in COVID-19 (dated by TCRdb to 2018 to 2020). The library was generated by the immunoSEQ multiplex PCR assay. Here the immuneACCESS table is served through TCRdb, limited to in-frame sequences with V and J called. Missing clones are a known gap in these copies; in checked studies unresolved V genes cover under half, and the rest lacks a known reason. The sample data list 150,000 to 250,000 clones, and about four fifths of these were observed just once. The ten top clones hold over 9.5% of the sample. Sequenced material: PBMCs or T cells enriched from blood (not recorded which). These receptors were obtained from a man in his forties who had recovered from COVID-19.

The chain employs TRBV19 and TRBJ1-1; 7 bases agree with TRBD1. V lost 10 bases to trimming and J lost 3 bases; unmatched junction nucleotides: 5. Germline-derived CDR1 and CDR2 are LNHDA and SQIVND (reference sequence). This CDR3 comprises 12 residues. The CDR3 reads CATSTGYTEAFF. The CDR3, as DNA: TGTGCCACCTCGACAGGGTACACTGAAGCTTTCTTT. The full variable domain, its missing parts supplied by reference TRBV19 and TRBJ1-1, is DGGITQSPKYLFRKEGQNVTLSCEQNLNHDAMYWYRQDPGQGLRLIYYSQIVNDFQKGDIAEGYSVSREKKESFPLTVTSAQKNPTAFYLCATSTGYTEAFFGQGTRLTVV.

The chain is built from TRBV6-6 and TRBJ1-6; TRBD1 aligns across 9 bases. This CDR3 comprises 13 residues. Germline loops: CDR1 MNHNY, CDR2 SVGAGI (reference sequence). V dropped 6 bases and J dropped 16; count of bases not matched to a gene: 10. The CDR3 DNA sequence: TGTGCCAGCAGCGGACAGGGGCCGGGGATACTCCACTTT. It codes for CASSGQGPGILHF.

This clone has more than one count but fewer than ten. This chain connects TRBV7-3 to TRBJ2-1; 10 bases are shared with TRBD2. Germline CDR1 reads SGHTA; CDR2 reads FQGTGA. V dropped 5 bases and J dropped 0; count of bases not matched to a gene: 10. The CDR3 is made up of 18 amino acids. The CDR3 DNA sequence: TGTGCCAGCAGCCCCGGGCTAGCGGGGGCTAGCTCCTACAATGAGCAGTTCTTC. This codes for CASSPGLAGASSYNEQFF.

The rearrangement links TRBV18 to TRBJ2-3, with 11 bases aligning to TRBD2. CDR1 is KGHSH and CDR2 is LQKENI in the germline V gene. CDR3 length: 19 amino acids. V gave up 4 bases and J gave up 0 bases; unmatched junction bases: 12. CDR3 DNA: TGTGCCAGCTCACGAAATCTAGCGGGAGGAAACCCTAGCACAGATACGCAGTATTTT. Residues: CASSRNLAGGNPSTDTQYF.

The chain has TRBV6-2 or TRBV6-3 and TRBJ2-7; 7 bases match TRBD2. The CDR3 is 14 residues long. V lost 5 bases and J lost 6; bases outside the gene matches: 10. Germline V gives CDR1 MNHEY, CDR2 SVGEGT. CDR3 bases: TGTGCCAGCAGTACTTGGACCGGGGGGTTCGAGCAGTACTTC. Encoded protein: CASSTWTGGFEQYF.

In nucleotides, the CDR3 is TGTGCCAGCAGTTATGTCGGAGGAGGAGGTGAGCAGTTCTTC. It is translated as CASSYVGGGGEQFF. J is TRBJ2-1 and V is TRBV6-5; D perhaps matches TRBD2 (5 bases). Germline V gene data show CDR1 as MNHEY and CDR2 as SVGAGI. The CDR3 consists of 14 residues. With 3 bases removed from V and 9 bases from J, the gap between germline ends came to 15 bases.